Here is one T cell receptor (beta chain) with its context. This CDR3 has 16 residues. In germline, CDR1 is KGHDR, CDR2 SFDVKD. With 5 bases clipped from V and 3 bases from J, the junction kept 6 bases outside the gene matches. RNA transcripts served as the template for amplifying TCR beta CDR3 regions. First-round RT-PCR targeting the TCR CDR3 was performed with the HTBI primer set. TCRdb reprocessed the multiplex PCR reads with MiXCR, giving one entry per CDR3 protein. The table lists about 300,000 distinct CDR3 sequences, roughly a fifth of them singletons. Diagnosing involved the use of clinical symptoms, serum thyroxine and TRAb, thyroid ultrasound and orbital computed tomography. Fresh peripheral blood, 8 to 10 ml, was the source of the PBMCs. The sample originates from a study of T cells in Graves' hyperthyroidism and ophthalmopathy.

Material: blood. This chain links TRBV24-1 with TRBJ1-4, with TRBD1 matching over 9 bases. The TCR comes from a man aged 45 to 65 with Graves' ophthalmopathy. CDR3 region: CATSGSGTGSNEKLFF. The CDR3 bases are TGTGCCACCAGTGGCTCCGGGACAGGGTCTAATGAAAAACTGTTTTTT.